This passage covers 13 T cell receptor beta chains from one sample sequenced in a study of neurological immune-mediated disorders. TCRdb recomputed calls from the 5' RACE reads with MiXCR, one row per CDR3 protein. The repertoire consists of tens of thousands of distinct CDR3 sequences, with approximately 4.4% occurring once and the leading ten covering roughly 3.1%. The sample was PBMCs. The receptor set was obtained from a man in his fifties or sixties with multiple sclerosis.

This clonotype was found many times. The V call is TRBV4-1, the J call TRBJ2-1, with 7 bases lining up with TRBD2. V was clipped by 4 bases and J by 6 bases; unmatched bases: 15. CDR3 length: 17 residues. Germline V gives CDR1 MGHRA, CDR2 YSYEKL. For the CDR3, the DNA is TGCGCCAGCAGCCGGGCGGGCCTAGCGGTGCTCGGCAATGAGCAGTTCTTC. Its translation is CASSRAGLAVLGNEQFF.

V and J are TRBV28 and TRBJ2-1; tentatively, D is TRBD1 (7 bases). V lost 5 bases, J lost 4 bases, and 18 bases lay in between. The CDR3 runs 16 residues. Germline V CDR1 and CDR2: MDHEN, SYDVKM. DNA for the CDR3: TGTGCCAGCAGTCCCAGGGGGGCGCGGGTGTACAATGAGCAGTTCTTC. Translating it yields CASSPRGARVYNEQFF.

In its sample, this clonotype was seen many times. The V gene is TRBV10-3, the J gene TRBJ2-1; D unresolved. Between the trimmed V and J ends, which lost 3 bases and 8 bases, there was a span of 8 bases. The CDR3 contains 12 residues. Germline V gene sequence: CDR1 ENHRY, CDR2 SYGVKD. CDR3 nucleotide sequence: TGTGCCATCAGTGACTCCCTCCATGAGCAGTTCTTC. Protein: CAISDSLHEQFF.

The table lists this clonotype with many counts. V usage is TRBV14 and J usage is TRBJ2-7, with 8 nucleotides matching TRBD2. With 5 bases clipped from V and 6 bases from J, the junction kept 9 bases outside the gene matches. This CDR3 has 14 residues. Per the germline V gene, CDR1 is SGHDN and CDR2 is FVKESK. CDR3 loop: CASSLRTSLLEQYF. The CDR3 DNA is TGTGCCAGCAGCTTACGGACTAGCCTACTCGAGCAGTACTTC.

There are many counts of this clonotype. The chain is built from TRBV7-6 and TRBJ1-1; D may be TRBD1 (6 bases). Trimming pared 1 base from V and 4 bases from J, leaving 16 bases between. The CDR3 has 16 amino acids. Germline V gene lookup returns CDR1 SGHVS and CDR2 FNYEAQ. This CDR3 reads CASSLGLQGFGTEAFF. For the CDR3, the DNA is TGTGCCAGCAGCTTAGGTTTGCAGGGGTTCGGCACTGAAGCTTTCTTT.

This clonotype was observed many times. This chain connects TRBV12-3 or TRBV12-4 to TRBJ2-3; weak D call: TRBD2 (7 bases). The CDR3 length is 14 residues. Trimming pared 4 bases from V and 4 bases from J, leaving 12 bases between. In DNA, the CDR3 is TGTGCCAGCAGTTCGGGGGGCAGCCCAGATACGCAGTATTTT. Its protein is CASSSGGSPDTQYF.

J is TRBJ2-2 and V is TRBV5-5; 7 bases fit TRBD1. CDR1 SGHKS and CDR2 YYEKEE come from the germline V gene (reference sequence). V lost 4 bases, J lost 4 bases, and 10 bases stayed unmatched. This CDR3 is 16 amino acids long. This CDR3 reads CASSPRDRLTTGELFF. The DNA of the CDR3 is TGTGCCAGCAGCCCCCGGGACAGACTTACCACCGGGGAGCTGTTTTTT. The full variable domain, rest sourced from reference TRBV5-5 and TRBJ2-2, is DAGVTQSPTHLIKTRGQQVTLRCSPISGHKSVSWYQQVLGQGPQFIFQYYEKEERGRGNFPDRFSARQFPNYSSELNVNALLLGDSALYLCASSPRDRLTTGELFFGEGSRLTVL.

This clonotype has ten or more counts. V usage is TRBV6-5 and J usage is TRBJ1-1; 9 bases are shared with TRBD1. Per the germline V gene, CDR1 is MNHEY and CDR2 is SVGAGI. J lost 1 base, V lost 8 bases, and 8 bases had no gene match. CDR3 size: 15 residues. The CDR3 bases are TGTGCCAGCCTTAACAGGGGGCTGGAGAACACTGAAGCTTTCTTT. Translating gives CASLNRGLENTEAFF.

This clonotype has ten or more counts. The chain combines TRBV15 with TRBJ2-7; maybe TRBD1 (5 bases). The CDR3 is made up of 13 amino acids. The V and J ends lost 3 bases and 4 bases respectively, with 10 bases between them. Germline values: CDR1 LNHNV, CDR2 YYDKDF (reference sequence). The CDR3 here is CATSSRPGYEQYF. The CDR3 coding sequence is TGTGCCACCAGCAGCCGACCAGGGTACGAGCAGTACTTC.

The chain is built from TRBV20-1 and TRBJ2-1; D is undetermined. CDR3 length: 21 residues. V dropped 1 base and J dropped 3 bases, with 31 bases sitting between them. Germline-derived CDR1 and CDR2 are DFQATT and SNEGSKA (reference sequence). CDR3 region: CSARVPPTGRWPYERYNEQFF. CDR3 coding DNA: TGCAGTGCTAGAGTTCCCCCGACGGGTAGGTGGCCTTACGAACGCTACAATGAGCAGTTCTTC.

The table lists this clonotype with many counts. The chain couples TRBV2 to TRBJ1-5; D gene unclear. Deletions cut 4 bases from V and 5 bases from J, with 18 bases between. The CDR3 spans 16 residues. Germline CDR1 SNHLY, CDR2 FYNNEI. The CDR3 is CASSARGWLRDQPQHF. The CDR3 DNA reads TGTGCCAGCAGTGCCCGGGGTTGGTTGCGGGATCAGCCCCAGCATTTT.

This clonotype was seen a few times. The V gene is TRBV25-1, the J gene TRBJ2-5; 11 bases agree with TRBD2. This CDR3 is built from 14 residues. Per the germline V gene, CDR1 is MGHDK and CDR2 is SYGVNS. J was trimmed by 5 bases and V by 4 bases; bases with no gene match: 3. CDR3 sequence: CASSVTSGKETQYF. CDR3 sequence (DNA): TGTGCCAGCAGTGTGACTAGCGGGAAGGAGACCCAGTACTTC. The full variable domain, its missing parts supplied by reference TRBV25-1 and TRBJ2-5, is EADIYQTPRYLVIGTGKKITLECSQTMGHDKMYWYQQDPGMELHLIHYSYGVNSTEKGDLSSESTVSRIRTEHFPLTLESARPSHTSQYLCASSVTSGKETQYFGPGTRLLVL.

This clonotype was seen many times. This rearrangement joins TRBV10-3 to TRBJ2-7; no clear D. Trimming pared 3 bases from V and 0 bases from J, leaving 9 bases between. Germline lookup yields CDR1 ENHRY and CDR2 SYGVKD. The CDR3 consists of 14 residues. DNA for the CDR3: TGTGCCATCAGTGACCGGGTTAGCTCCTACGAGCAGTACTTC. Residues: CAISDRVSSYEQYF.